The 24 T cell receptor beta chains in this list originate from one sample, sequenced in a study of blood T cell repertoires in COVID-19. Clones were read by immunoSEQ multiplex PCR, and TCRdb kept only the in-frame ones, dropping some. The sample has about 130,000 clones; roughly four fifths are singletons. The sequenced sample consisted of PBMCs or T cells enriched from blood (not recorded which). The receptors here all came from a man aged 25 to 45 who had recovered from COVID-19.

CDR3 region: CAWSGSGSPLHF. Written as DNA, the CDR3 is TGTGCCTGGAGTGGGAGTGGTTCACCCCTCCACTTT. The chain links TRBV30 to TRBJ1-6; D is undetermined. Trimming took 1 base from V and 9 from J, leaving 7 bases between them. The CDR3 contains 12 residues. The germline V gene encodes CDR1 GTSNPN and CDR2 SVGIG (reference sequence). The full variable domain, rest sourced from reference TRBV30 and TRBJ1-6, is SQTIHQWPATLVQPVGSPLSLECTVEGTSNPNLYWYRQAAGRGLQLLFYSVGIGQISSEVPQNLSASRPQDRQFILSSKKLLLSDSGFYLCAWSGSGSPLHFGNGTRLTVT.

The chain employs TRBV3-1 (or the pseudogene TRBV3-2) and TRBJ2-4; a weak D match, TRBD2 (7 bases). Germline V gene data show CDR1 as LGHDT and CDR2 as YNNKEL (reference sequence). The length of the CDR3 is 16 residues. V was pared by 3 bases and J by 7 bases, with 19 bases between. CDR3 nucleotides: TGTGCCAGCAGCCAGAGAGGGGGGGGAGAGGTCAACATTCAGTACTTC. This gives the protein CASSQRGGGEVNIQYF.

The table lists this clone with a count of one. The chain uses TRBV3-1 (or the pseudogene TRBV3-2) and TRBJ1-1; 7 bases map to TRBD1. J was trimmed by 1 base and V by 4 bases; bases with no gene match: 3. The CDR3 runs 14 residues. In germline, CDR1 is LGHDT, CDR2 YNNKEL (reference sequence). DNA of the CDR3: TGTGCCAGCAGCCGGGGACAGCCGAACACTGAAGCTTTCTTT. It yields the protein CASSRGQPNTEAFF.

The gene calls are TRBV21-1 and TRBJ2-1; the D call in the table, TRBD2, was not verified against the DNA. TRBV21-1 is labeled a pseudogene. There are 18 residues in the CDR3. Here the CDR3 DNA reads TGTGCCAGCAGCAAGCTAAAACACGGAGGAGAAAATTACAATGAGCAGTTCTTC. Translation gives CASSKLKHGGENYNEQFF.

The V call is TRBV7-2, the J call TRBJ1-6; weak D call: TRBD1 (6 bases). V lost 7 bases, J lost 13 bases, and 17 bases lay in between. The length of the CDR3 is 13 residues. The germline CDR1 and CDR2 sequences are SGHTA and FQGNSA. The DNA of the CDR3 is TGTGCCAGCACCCGGGACACAGAATACCCCCTCCACTTT. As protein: CASTRDTEYPLHF.

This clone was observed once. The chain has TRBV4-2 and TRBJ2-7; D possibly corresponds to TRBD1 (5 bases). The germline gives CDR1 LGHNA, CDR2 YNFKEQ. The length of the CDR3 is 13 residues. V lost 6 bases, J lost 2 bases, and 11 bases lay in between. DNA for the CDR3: TGTGCCAGCAGACGGACGGACACCTACGAGCAGTACTTC. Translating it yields CASRRTDTYEQYF.

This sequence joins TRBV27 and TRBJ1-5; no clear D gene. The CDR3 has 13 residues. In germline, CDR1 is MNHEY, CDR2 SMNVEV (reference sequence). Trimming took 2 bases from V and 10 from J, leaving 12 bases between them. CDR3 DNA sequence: TGTGCCAGCAGTTTAACAGTTGGGTCACCCCAGCATTTT. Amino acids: CASSLTVGSPQHF.

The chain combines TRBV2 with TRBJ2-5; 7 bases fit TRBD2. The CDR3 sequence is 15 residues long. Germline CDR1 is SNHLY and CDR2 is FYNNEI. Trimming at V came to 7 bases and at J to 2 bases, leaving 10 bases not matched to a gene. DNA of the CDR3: TGTGCCAGCAAAACGCGACTAGCCCCACAAGAGACCCAGTACTTC. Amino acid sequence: CASKTRLAPQETQYF.

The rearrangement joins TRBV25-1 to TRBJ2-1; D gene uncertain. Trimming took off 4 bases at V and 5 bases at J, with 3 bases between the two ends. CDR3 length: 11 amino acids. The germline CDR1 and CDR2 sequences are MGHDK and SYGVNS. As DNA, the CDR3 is TGTGCCAGCAGTGGAGACAATGAGCAGTTCTTC. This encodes CASSGDNEQFF. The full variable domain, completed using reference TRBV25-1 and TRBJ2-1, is EADIYQTPRYLVIGTGKKITLECSQTMGHDKMYWYQQDPGMELHLIHYSYGVNSTEKGDLSSESTVSRIRTEHFPLTLESARPSHTSQYLCASSGDNEQFFGPGTRLTVL.

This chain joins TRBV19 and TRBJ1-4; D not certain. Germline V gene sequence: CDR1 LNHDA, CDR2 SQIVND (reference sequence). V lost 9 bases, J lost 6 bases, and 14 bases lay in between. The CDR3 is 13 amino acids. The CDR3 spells CASSTTRHEKLFF. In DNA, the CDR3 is TGTGCCAGCTCGACAACTAGACATGAAAAACTGTTTTTT.

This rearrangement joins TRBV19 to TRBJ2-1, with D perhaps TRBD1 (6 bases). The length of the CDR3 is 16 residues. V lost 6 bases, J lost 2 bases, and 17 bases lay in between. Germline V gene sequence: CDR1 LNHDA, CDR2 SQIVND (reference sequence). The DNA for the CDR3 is TGTGCCAGTAGCCCGGCCTCTGGGGGCACCTACAATGAGCAGTTCTTC. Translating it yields CASSPASGGTYNEQFF.

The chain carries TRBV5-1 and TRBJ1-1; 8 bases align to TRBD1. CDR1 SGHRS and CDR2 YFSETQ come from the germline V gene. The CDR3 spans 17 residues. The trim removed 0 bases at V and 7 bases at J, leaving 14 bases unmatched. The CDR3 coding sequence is TGCGCCAGCAGCTTGGCCGCACCCCGGACAGGGACCTTTGAAGCTTTCTTT. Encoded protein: CASSLAAPRTGTFEAFF.

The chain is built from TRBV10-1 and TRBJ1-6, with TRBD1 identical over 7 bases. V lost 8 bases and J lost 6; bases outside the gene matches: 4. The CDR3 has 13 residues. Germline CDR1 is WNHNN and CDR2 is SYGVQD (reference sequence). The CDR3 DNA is TGCGCCAGCCAGGGGACAGCTAATTCACCCCTCCACTTT. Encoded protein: CASQGTANSPLHF.

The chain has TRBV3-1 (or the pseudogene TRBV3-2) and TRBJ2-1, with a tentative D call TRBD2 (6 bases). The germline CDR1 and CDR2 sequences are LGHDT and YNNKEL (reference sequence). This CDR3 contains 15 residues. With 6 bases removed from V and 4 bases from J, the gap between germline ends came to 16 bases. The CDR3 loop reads CASRLGGLLYNEQFF. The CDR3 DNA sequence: TGTGCCAGCAGGCTGGGGGGTCTCCTGTACAATGAGCAGTTCTTC.

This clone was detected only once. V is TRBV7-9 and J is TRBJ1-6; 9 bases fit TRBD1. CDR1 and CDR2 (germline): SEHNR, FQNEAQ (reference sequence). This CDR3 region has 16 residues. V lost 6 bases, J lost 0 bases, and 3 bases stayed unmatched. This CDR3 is CASRGQGSSYNSPLHF. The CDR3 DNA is TGTGCCAGCAGAGGACAGGGGAGCTCCTATAATTCACCCCTCCACTTT. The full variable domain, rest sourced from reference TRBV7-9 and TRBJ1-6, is DTGVSQNPRHKITKRGQNVTFRCDPISEHNRLYWYRQTLGQGPEFLTYFQNEAQLEKSRLLSDRFSAERPKGSFSTLEIQRTEQGDSAMYLCASRGQGSSYNSPLHFGNGTRLTVT.

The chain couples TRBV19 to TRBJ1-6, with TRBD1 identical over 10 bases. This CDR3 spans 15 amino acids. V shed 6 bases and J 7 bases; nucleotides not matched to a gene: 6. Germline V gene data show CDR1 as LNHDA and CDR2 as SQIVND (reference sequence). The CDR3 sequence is CASRTGGELNSPLHF. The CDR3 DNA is TGTGCCAGTAGGACAGGGGGCGAGTTAAATTCACCCCTCCACTTT.

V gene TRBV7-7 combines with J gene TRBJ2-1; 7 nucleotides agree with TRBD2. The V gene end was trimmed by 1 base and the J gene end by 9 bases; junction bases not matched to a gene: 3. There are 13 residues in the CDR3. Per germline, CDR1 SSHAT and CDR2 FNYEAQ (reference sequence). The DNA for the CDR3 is TGTGCCAGCAGCTTAGAGCGGGGTACTGAGCAGTTCTTC. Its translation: CASSLERGTEQFF.

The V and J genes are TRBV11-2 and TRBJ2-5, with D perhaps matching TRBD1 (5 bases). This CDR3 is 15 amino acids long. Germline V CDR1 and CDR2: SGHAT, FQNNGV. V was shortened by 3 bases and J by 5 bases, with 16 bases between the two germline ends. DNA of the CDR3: TGTGCCAGCAGCTTCCAGGGCTTGAAGGGGGAGACCCAGTACTTC. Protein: CASSFQGLKGETQYF.

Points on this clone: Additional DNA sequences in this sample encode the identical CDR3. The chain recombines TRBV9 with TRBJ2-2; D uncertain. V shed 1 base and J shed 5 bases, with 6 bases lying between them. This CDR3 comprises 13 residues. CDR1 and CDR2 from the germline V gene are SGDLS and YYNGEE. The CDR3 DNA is TGTGCCAGCAGCGTAACCGGGACCGGGGAGCTGTTTTTT. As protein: CASSVTGTGELFF.

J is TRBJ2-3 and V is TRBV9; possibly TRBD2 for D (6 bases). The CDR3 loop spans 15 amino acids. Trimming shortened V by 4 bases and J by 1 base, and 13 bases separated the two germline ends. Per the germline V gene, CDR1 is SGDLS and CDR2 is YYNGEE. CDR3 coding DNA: TGTGCCAGCAGCCCCGTTGGCGGGGGCACAGATACGCAGTATTTT. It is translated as CASSPVGGGTDTQYF.

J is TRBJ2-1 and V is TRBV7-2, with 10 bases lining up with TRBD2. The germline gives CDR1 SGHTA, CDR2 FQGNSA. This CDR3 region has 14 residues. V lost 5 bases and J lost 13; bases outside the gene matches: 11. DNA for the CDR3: TGTGCCAGCAGCCCCTACCGACTAGCGGGTGGCCAGTTCTTC. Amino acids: CASSPYRLAGGQFF.

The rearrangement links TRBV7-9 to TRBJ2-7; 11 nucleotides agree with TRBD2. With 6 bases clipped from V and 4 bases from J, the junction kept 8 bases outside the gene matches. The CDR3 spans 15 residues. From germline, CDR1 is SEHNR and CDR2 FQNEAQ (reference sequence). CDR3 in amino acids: CASSPQTSGVYEQYF. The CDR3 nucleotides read TGTGCCAGCAGTCCTCAGACTAGCGGGGTATACGAGCAGTACTTC.

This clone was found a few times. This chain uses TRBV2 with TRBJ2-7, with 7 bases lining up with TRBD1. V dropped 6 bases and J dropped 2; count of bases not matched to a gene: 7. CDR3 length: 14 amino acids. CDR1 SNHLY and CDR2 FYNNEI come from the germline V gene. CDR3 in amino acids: CASRGTVTAYEQYF. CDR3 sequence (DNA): TGTGCCAGCAGGGGGACAGTTACTGCCTACGAGCAGTACTTC.

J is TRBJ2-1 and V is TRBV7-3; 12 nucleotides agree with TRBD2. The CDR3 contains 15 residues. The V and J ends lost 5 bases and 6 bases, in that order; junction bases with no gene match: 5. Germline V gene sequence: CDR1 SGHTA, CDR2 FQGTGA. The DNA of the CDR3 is TGTGCCAGCAGCATCACTAGCGGGAGGAGCAATGAGCAGTTCTTC. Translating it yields CASSITSGRSNEQFF.